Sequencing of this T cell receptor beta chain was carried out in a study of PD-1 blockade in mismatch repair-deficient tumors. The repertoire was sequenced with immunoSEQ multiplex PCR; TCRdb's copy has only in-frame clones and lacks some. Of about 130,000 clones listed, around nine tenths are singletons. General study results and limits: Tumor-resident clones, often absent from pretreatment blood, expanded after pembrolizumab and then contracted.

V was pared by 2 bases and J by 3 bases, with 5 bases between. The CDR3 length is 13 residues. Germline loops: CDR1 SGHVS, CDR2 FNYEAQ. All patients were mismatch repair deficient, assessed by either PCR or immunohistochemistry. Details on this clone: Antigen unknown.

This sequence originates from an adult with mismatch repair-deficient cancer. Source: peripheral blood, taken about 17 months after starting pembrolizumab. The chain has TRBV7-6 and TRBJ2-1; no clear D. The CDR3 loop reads CASSLRSYNEQFF. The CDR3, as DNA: TGTGCCAGCAGCTTACGTAGCTACAATGAGCAGTTCTTC.